The rows below give T cell receptor beta chains drawn from one sample of a study of T cells in Graves' hyperthyroidism and ophthalmopathy. MiXCR was run by TCRdb on the multiplex PCR reads, yielding one entry per CDR3 protein. The sample has about 290,000 distinct CDR3 sequences, roughly 13% seen once. The material sequenced was blood. The receptors stem from a woman aged 40 to 50 with Graves' hyperthyroidism. Each CDR3 is given with its conserved first and last residue. A D gene is named only where the DNA matches it firmly. Clone size appears in some rows only: once, few, many, or a class for an expanded clone.

D gene	J gene	clone size	V gene	CDR3 DNA	CDR3 protein
TRBD1	TRBJ1-2	many	TRBV20-1	TGCAGTGCTAGTTGGACAGGAGATGAGGGCTACACCTTC	CSASWTGDEGYTF
.	TRBJ2-7	many	TRBV3-1	TGTGCCAGCAGCTCTACGGGCCCCTACGAGCAGTACTTC	CASSSTGPYEQYF
.	TRBJ1-3	many	TRBV12-3/TRBV12-4	TGTGCCAGCAGTTTTCGGCCCAGCTCTGGAAACACCATATATTTT	CASSFRPSSGNTIYF
TRBD1	TRBJ1-5	many	TRBV27	TGTGCCAGCAGTTTATCGCAGGGACAGAGCAGTCCCCAGCATTTT	CASSLSQGQSSPQHF
.	TRBJ1-2	.	TRBV2	TGTGCCAGCAGTCCGGGTTTTGGCTACACCTTC	CASSPGFGYTF
TRBD2	TRBJ2-1	many	TRBV10-3	TGTGCCATCAGTGGAGGGCTAGCGGGGAGCAATGAGCAGTTCTTC	CAISGGLAGSNEQFF
.	TRBJ2-2	.	TRBV27	TGTGCCAGCAGTCCTTCTTTGGGGGCCACCGGGGAGCTGTTTTTT	CASSPSLGATGELFF
.	TRBJ1-1	many	TRBV10-3	TGTGCCACCGGATCAATCGGGGGGGTCGGAGCTTTCTTT	CATGSIGGVGAFF
TRBD1	TRBJ2-1	.	TRBV12-3/TRBV12-4	TGTGCCAGCAGCAGGACAGGGGGCTACAATGAGCAGTTCTTC	CASSRTGGYNEQFF
TRBD1	TRBJ1-2	.	TRBV20-1	TGCAGTGCTAGAGATCAGGGCAGGGGGGACTATGGCTACACCTTC	CSARDQGRGDYGYTF
TRBD2	TRBJ2-5	many	TRBV3-1	TGTGCCAGCAGCACCACCGGGACTAGCGGGAAGAGAGAGACCCAGTACTTC	CASSTTGTSGKRETQYF
.	TRBJ2-7	many	TRBV5-5	TGTGCCAGCAGCTTGACTGACGAGCAGTACTTC	CASSLTDEQYF
.	TRBJ1-2	.	TRBV5-5	TGTGCCAGCAGCTTGCGGGGAGGGAAAGGCTACACCTTC	CASSLRGGKGYTF
.	TRBJ1-2	many	TRBV3-1	TGTGCCAGCAGCCAAGATGGGACGCGTGGCTACACCTTC	CASSQDGTRGYTF
.	TRBJ2-1	few	TRBV10-3	TGTGCCATCAGTGAGGGGGTAGCGAAAAGCTCCTACAATGAGCAGTTCTTC	CAISEGVAKSSYNEQFF
TRBD2	TRBJ2-1	many	TRBV11-2	TGTGCCAGCAGCTTCCTAGCGGGAGGGAGGAATGAGCAGTTCTTC	CASSFLAGGRNEQFF
TRBD1	TRBJ2-5	many	TRBV11-2	TGTGCCAGCAGCAGGACAGGGGGGGAGACCCAGTACTTC	CASSRTGGETQYF